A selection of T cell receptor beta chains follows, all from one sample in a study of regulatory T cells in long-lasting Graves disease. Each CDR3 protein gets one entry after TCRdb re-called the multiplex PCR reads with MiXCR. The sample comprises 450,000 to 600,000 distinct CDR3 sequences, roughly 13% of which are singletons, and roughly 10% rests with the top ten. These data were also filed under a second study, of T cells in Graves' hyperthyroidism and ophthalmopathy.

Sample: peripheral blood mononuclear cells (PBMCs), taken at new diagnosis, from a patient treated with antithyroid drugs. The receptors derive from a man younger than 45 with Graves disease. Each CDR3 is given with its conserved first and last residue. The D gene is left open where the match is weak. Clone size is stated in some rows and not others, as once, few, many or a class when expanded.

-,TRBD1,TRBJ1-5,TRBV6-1,TGTTCCAGCAGTGCGGGGGACAGGCCCTCGCCCCAGCATTTT,CSSSAGDRPSPQHF
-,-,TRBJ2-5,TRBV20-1,TGCAGTTGTCTTCTAAGTGAGACCCAGTACTTC,CSCLLSETQYF
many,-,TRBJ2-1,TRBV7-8,TGTGCCAGCAGCCCTGTAGGGGGAGGGAGTCCTGGTGAGCAGTTCTTC,CASSPVGGGSPGEQFF
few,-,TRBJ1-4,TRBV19,TGTGCCAGTAGTGCCTCTGCCGGGGCCCACCGCGAGATTAATGAAAAACTGTTTTTT,CASSASAGAHREINEKLFF
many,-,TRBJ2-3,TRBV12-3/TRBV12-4,TGTGCCAGCAGCCTCAACCGGCGACAAAGAGATACGCAGTATTTT,CASSLNRRQRDTQYF
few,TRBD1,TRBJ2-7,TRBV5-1,TGCGCCAGCAGCTTGGTGTTGGGACAGACCTACGAGCAGTACTTC,CASSLVLGQTYEQYF
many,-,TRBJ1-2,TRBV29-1,TGCAGCGTCCGGGGCGTTTGGACGGTCGCGGGTGGCTACACCTTC,CSVRGVWTVAGGYTF
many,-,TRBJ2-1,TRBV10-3,TGTGCCATCAGTTCCAGCGGGACAAACAATGAGCAGTTCTTC,CAISSSGTNNEQFF
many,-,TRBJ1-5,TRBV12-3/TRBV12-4,TGTGCCAGCACTCCCCGCGGGCTGTTCAATCAGCCCCAGCATTTT,CASTPRGLFNQPQHF
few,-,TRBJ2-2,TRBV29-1,TGCAGCGTTGAGTGGGGGGGCCGGACCGGGGAGCTGTTTTTT,CSVEWGGRTGELFF
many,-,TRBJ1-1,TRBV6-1,TGTGCCACAGGGGTTCTTGGGGGAGCTTTCTTT,CATGVLGGAFF
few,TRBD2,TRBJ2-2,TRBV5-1,TGCGCCACCCGGCTAGCGGGAGATAACGGGGAGCTGTTTTTT,CATRLAGDNGELFF
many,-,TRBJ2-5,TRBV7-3,TGTGCCAGCAGCTTAACGTGGGAAGAGACCCAGTACTTC,CASSLTWEETQYF
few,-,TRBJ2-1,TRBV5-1,TGCGCCAGCAGCTTGCCTTCGCGGGGTGCAAGCTCCTACAATGAGCAGTTCTTC,CASSLPSRGASSYNEQFF
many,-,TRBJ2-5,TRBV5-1,TGCGCCAGCAGCCCGCACGGCGACCAAGAGACCCAGTACTTC,CASSPHGDQETQYF
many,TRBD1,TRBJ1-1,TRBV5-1,TGCGCCAGCCACGGCAGGGGGCCCGGGCGTGCGCGAGACACTGAAGCTTTCTTT,CASHGRGPGRARDTEAFF
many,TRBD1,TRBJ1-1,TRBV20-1,TGCAGCACAGGGGAAGGGCTTATGAACACTGAAGCTTTCTTT,CSTGEGLMNTEAFF
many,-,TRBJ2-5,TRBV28,TGTGCCAGCAGTTCCCCCCAGGGGGGGCAAGAGACCCAGTACTTC,CASSSPQGGQETQYF
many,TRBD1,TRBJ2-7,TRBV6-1,TGTGCCAGCAGTAAACCGGGACAGGGGCAAAGCGAGCAGTACTTC,CASSKPGQGQSEQYF
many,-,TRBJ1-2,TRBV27,TGTGCCAGCAGTTTATTTTCGGGGGCCAGCTATGGCTACACCTTC,CASSLFSGASYGYTF
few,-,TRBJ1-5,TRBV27,TGTGCCAGTGCTTCAGAACCCGGGCCCCTGCATTTT,CASASEPGPLHF
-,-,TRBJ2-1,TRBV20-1,TGCAGTGCTAGCGGGAGATTGAATGAGCAGTTCTTC,CSASGRLNEQFF
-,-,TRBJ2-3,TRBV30,TGTGCCTGGGCCACTTTCGGGCTCAGCACAGATACGCAGTATTTT,CAWATFGLSTDTQYF
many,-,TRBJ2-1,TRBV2,TGTGCCAGCAGGCGGCAGGGCAATGAGCAGTTCTTC,CASRRQGNEQFF
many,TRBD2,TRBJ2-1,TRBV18,TGTGCCAGCGGCCTGGGAAGCGGGGGCTACAATGAGCAGTTCTTC,CASGLGSGGYNEQFF
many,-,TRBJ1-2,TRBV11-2,TGTGCCAGCACCTTCCAGGAAGGGGCAGGTGGCTACACCTTC,CASTFQEGAGGYTF
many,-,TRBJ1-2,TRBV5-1,TGCGCCAGCAGCGCATCCGGGACGGTCTATGGCTACACCTTC,CASSASGTVYGYTF
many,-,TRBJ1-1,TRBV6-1,TGTGCCAGCGCAGGGGTGAGGGGCACTGAAGCTTTCTTT,CASAGVRGTEAFF
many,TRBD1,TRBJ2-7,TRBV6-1,TGTGCCAGCAGGGGGACAGGGGCGGACTACGAGCAGTACTTC,CASRGTGADYEQYF
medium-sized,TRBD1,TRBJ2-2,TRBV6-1,TGTGCCACCAAGAAGACAGGGTACACCGGGGAGCTGTTTTTT,CATKKTGYTGELFF
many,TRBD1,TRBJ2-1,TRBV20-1,TGCAGTGCTAGGAACCGGGACAGGGTCAATGAGCAGTTCTTC,CSARNRDRVNEQFF